The 28 T cell receptor beta chains below all came from one sample that was sequenced in a study of molecular identifiers for immune sequencing clone quantification. Via MiXCR, TCRdb re-called the PCR reads, giving one row per CDR3 protein. The table shows about 100,000 distinct CDR3 sequences, with roughly 21% occurring only once. Sample: naive CD8+ T cells from blood, with Jurkat cell RNA spiked in. The subset: FACS-sorted CD8+CD4-CCR7+CD45RA+ naive T cells. The receptors originated from a human donor in good health. Some libraries in this study had Jurkat cell RNA spiked in.

V gene TRBV14 combines with J gene TRBJ2-5; D assignment may be TRBD1 or TRBD2 (5 bases each). The CDR3 totals 13 residues. V was trimmed by 11 bases and J by 5 bases, leaving 18 bases between them. Germline CDR1 reads SGHDN; CDR2 reads FVKESK. The CDR3 DNA is TGTGCCGGCAACCCGACCTGGGGGGAGACCCAGTACTTC. Translated, it gives CAGNPTWGETQYF.

In its sample, this clonotype was seen a few times. The rearrangement links TRBV12-3 or TRBV12-4 to TRBJ2-7, with 7 bases aligning to TRBD2. V lost 5 bases to trimming and J lost 2 bases; unmatched junction nucleotides: 3. This CDR3 is built from 13 residues. The CDR3 nucleotides read TGTGCCAGCAGTGGGGGACTAACCTACGAGCAGTACTTC. Translating it yields CASSGGLTYEQYF.

This clonotype occurred many times. The V gene is TRBV4-1, the J gene TRBJ2-7; D ambiguous. This CDR3 is built from 17 residues. CDR1 and CDR2 from the germline V gene are MGHRA and YSYEKL. Deletions cut 0 bases from V and 5 bases from J, with 20 bases between. The CDR3 is CASSQDVFATFADEQYF. CDR3 bases: TGCGCCAGCAGCCAAGACGTGTTCGCGACGTTTGCGGACGAGCAGTACTTC.

This clonotype has at least ten counts. The gene calls are TRBV6-5 and TRBJ2-2, with D maybe TRBD1 (6 bases). The CDR3 runs 15 residues. With 4 bases removed from V and 1 base from J, the gap between germline ends came to 10 bases. Germline V gene sequence: CDR1 MNHEY, CDR2 SVGAGI. This CDR3 reads CASSWETGNTGELFF. The CDR3, as DNA: TGTGCCAGCAGTTGGGAGACAGGGAACACCGGGGAGCTGTTTTTT.

The J gene is TRBJ2-7, the V gene TRBV14; D gene unclear. V lost 6 bases, J lost 9 bases, and 18 bases lay in between. The germline V gene has CDR1 SGHDN and CDR2 FVKESK. The CDR3 runs to 13 residues. For the CDR3, the DNA is TGTGCCAGCAGTCATATGACTCCCTCCGGGCAGTACTTC. It codes for CASSHMTPSGQYF.

The J gene is TRBJ1-6, the V gene TRBV27; 9 positions match TRBD1. CDR3 size: 14 residues. V trimming: 7 bases; J trimming: 10 bases; junction bases outside the gene matches: 8. Germline V CDR1 and CDR2: MNHEY, SMNVEV (reference sequence). The DNA of the CDR3 is TGTGCCAGCAAACCCGGGACAGGGTTCTCACCCCTCCACTTT. It codes for CASKPGTGFSPLHF.

This clonotype was counted a few times. The V and J genes are TRBV19 and TRBJ2-2, with D perhaps matching TRBD1 (5 bases). V lost 5 bases, J lost 5 bases, and 18 bases lay in between. The germline gives CDR1 LNHDA, CDR2 SQIVND (reference sequence). This CDR3 has 16 residues. CDR3 bases: TGTGCCAGTAGTTACATGATGAGACAGTCGACCGGGGAGCTGTTTTTT. Translating gives CASSYMMRQSTGELFF.

This clonotype showed up many times. CDR3 in amino acids: CASSPSQLAGDTQYF. The DNA for the CDR3 is TGTGCCAGCAGCCCTTCCCAGCTAGCGGGAGATACGCAGTATTTT. V is TRBV14 and J is TRBJ2-3; 8 bases map to TRBD2. The V and J ends lost 4 bases and 5 bases, in that order; junction bases with no gene match: 8. Germline assignment: CDR1 SGHDN and CDR2 FVKESK. The CDR3 consists of 15 residues.

This clonotype was counted many times. This sequence joins TRBV28 and TRBJ2-2; 10 positions agree with TRBD2. The CDR3 loop spans 17 amino acids. With V trimmed by 5 bases and J by 1 base, 7 bases remained unmatched. The germline gives CDR1 MDHEN, CDR2 SYDVKM. CDR3 amino acids: CASSTGLASRNTGELFF. The CDR3 nucleotides read TGTGCCAGCAGTACGGGACTAGCGTCAAGGAACACCGGGGAGCTGTTTTTT.

This chain links TRBV27 with TRBJ2-1, with D tentatively TRBD1 or TRBD2 (5 bases each). CDR1 and CDR2 from the germline V gene are MNHEY and SMNVEV (reference sequence). Trimming stripped 0 bases from V and 13 bases from J, with 19 bases between. The CDR3 has 15 residues. The CDR3 protein is CASSLSWDPGFGQFF. In DNA form, the CDR3 reads TGTGCCAGCAGTTTATCATGGGACCCTGGTTTTGGCCAGTTCTTC.

This clonotype was counted a few times. The chain has TRBV12-3 or TRBV12-4 and TRBJ1-4; D is perhaps TRBD1 (5 bases). The V end was cut by 5 bases, the J end by 3 bases, with 10 bases between. There are 14 residues in the CDR3. Here the CDR3 reads CASSPDSSNEKLFF. In nucleotides, the CDR3 is TGTGCCAGCAGTCCCGACAGTTCTAATGAAAAACTGTTTTTT.

As concerns this clonotype: One base away lies a much larger clone, so this may be a sequencing read error. The V and J genes are TRBV29-1 and TRBJ2-7; 7 bases line up with TRBD1. Per germline, CDR1 SQVTM and CDR2 ANQGSEA. V was clipped by 3 bases and J by 2 bases; unmatched bases: 4. The CDR3 is made up of 13 amino acids. CDR3 amino acids: CSVETGPAYEQYF. In DNA form, the CDR3 reads TGCAGCGTTGAGACAGGGCCTGCCTACGAGCAGTACTTC.

This clonotype was observed many times. The chain combines TRBV5-1 with TRBJ1-6; D is possibly TRBD1 (5 bases). CDR3 size: 17 residues. V was clipped by 5 bases and J by 6 bases, with 21 bases between them. Germline V gene data show CDR1 as SGHRS and CDR2 as YFSETQ. The CDR3: CASRTNPGTERNSPLHF. The CDR3, as DNA: TGCGCCAGCAGGACAAACCCCGGGACCGAACGTAATTCACCCCTCCACTTT.

The V and J genes are TRBV10-3 and TRBJ2-1, with TRBD2 matching 14 bases. V lost 8 bases, J lost 6 bases, and 18 bases stayed unmatched. This CDR3 spans 19 amino acids. Germline V gene sequence: CDR1 ENHRY, CDR2 SYGVKD. CDR3 protein: CAIGIGTSGGEWGINEQFF. CDR3 DNA sequence: TGTGCCATCGGAATTGGGACTAGCGGGGGAGAATGGGGAATCAATGAGCAGTTCTTC.

J is TRBJ2-7 and V is TRBV12-3 or TRBV12-4; maybe TRBD1 (6 bases). This CDR3 is built from 13 residues. Trimming stripped 3 bases from V and 5 bases from J, with 11 bases between. CDR3 residues: CASSFRGQNEQYF. CDR3 bases: TGTGCCAGCAGTTTCAGGGGTCAAAACGAGCAGTACTTC.

This clonotype was recorded once. This sequence joins TRBV10-3 and TRBJ2-3; D might be TRBD2 (5 bases). The CDR3 runs to 16 residues. Germline CDR1 reads ENHRY; CDR2 reads SYGVKD. Deletions cut 5 bases from V and 5 bases from J, with 20 bases between. The CDR3, as DNA: TGTGCCATCAGTCCCGGGCGAGGGTTGGGTGAAGATACGCAGTATTTT. Translating gives CAISPGRGLGEDTQYF.

This clonotype was recorded once. This could be a read error, since a much larger clone is one nucleotide away. Here the CDR3 omits its conserved ending phenylalanine or tryptophan, so a read error is the likely source. V usage is TRBV6-2 or TRBV6-3 and J usage is TRBJ2-7, with D perhaps matching TRBD1 (6 bases). Trimming cost V 6 bases and J 3 bases, with 21 bases left between them. The germline V gene has CDR1 MNHEY and CDR2 SVGEGT. The CDR3 runs to 16 residues. The CDR3 region is CASRPQGSGADYEQYL. The CDR3 nucleotides are TGTGCCAGCAGACCGCAGGGGTCAGGAGCCGACTACGAGCAGTACCTC.

About this clonotype: Just one base apart from a much larger clone, this may be a read error. The V and J genes are TRBV7-9 and TRBJ2-5; D not certain. Germline CDR1 and CDR2: SEHNR and FQNEAQ (reference sequence). This CDR3 is built from 15 residues. CDR3 in DNA: TGTGCCAGCAGCGACACAAGGTTGTCCCAAGAGGCCCAGTACTTC. This gives the protein CASSDTRLSQEAQYF. The variable domain in full, completed from reference TRBV7-9 and TRBJ2-5, reads DTGVSQNPRHKITKRGQNVTFRCDPISEHNRLYWYRQTLGQGPEFLTYFQNEAQLEKSRLLSDRFSAERPKGSFSTLEIQRTEQGDSAMYLCASSDTRLSQEAQYFGPGTRLLVL.

This clonotype appeared many times. The CDR3 DNA is TGCAGCGTTGAACCAGCTCTTAGCGGGGAGCTGTTTTTT. Translated, it gives CSVEPALSGELFF. J is TRBJ2-2 and V is TRBV29-1; D gene uncertain. Trimming removed 2 bases from V and 7 bases from J, with 11 bases in between. The CDR3 is made up of 13 amino acids. Germline assignment: CDR1 SQVTM and CDR2 ANQGSEA.

This clonotype was counted ten times or more. The chain couples TRBV11-2 to TRBJ1-1; D unresolved. The CDR3 has 14 residues. Germline CDR1 is SGHAT and CDR2 is FQNNGV. V lost 3 bases to trimming and J lost 2 bases, with 10 bases between them. The CDR3 protein is CASSFGAGNTEAFF. CDR3 in DNA: TGTGCCAGCAGCTTCGGTGCAGGAAACACTGAAGCTTTCTTT.

This clonotype was seen repeatedly, ten times or more. The CDR3 here is CASSPPGRYEQYF. CDR3 nucleotide sequence: TGTGCCAGCAGCCCTCCGGGGAGGTACGAGCAGTACTTC. V gene TRBV5-5 combines with J gene TRBJ2-7; D is perhaps TRBD2 (6 bases). CDR3 length: 13 amino acids. V was trimmed by 4 bases and J by 4 bases, leaving 12 bases between them. Germline CDR1 SGHKS, CDR2 YYEKEE (reference sequence).

This clonotype was seen many times. The chain has TRBV2 and TRBJ1-2; D unclear. Germline CDR1 and CDR2: SNHLY and FYNNEI. The CDR3 is made up of 13 amino acids. Trimming stripped 4 bases from V and 2 bases from J, with 8 bases between. The chain's CDR3 is CASSGAENYGYTF. CDR3 DNA: TGTGCCAGCAGTGGGGCAGAGAACTATGGCTACACCTTC.

This clonotype was counted a few times. The V call is TRBV9, the J call TRBJ2-1, with 7 bases identical to TRBD2. V lost 4 bases and J lost 7; bases outside the gene matches: 17. The CDR3 runs to 17 residues. Germline V gene data show CDR1 as SGDLS and CDR2 as YYNGEE. CDR3 nucleotide sequence: TGTGCCAGCAGCTCCTCCCCCGGCGGGAGCGGCGGGAATGAGCAGTTCTTC. Its translation is CASSSSPGGSGGNEQFF.

In its sample, this clonotype was seen a few times. CDR3 loop: CASSSYLSQYNEQFF. The DNA of the CDR3 is TGTGCCAGCAGCTCCTATTTATCCCAATACAATGAGCAGTTCTTC. V and J are TRBV7-3 and TRBJ2-1; D unresolved. The CDR3 loop spans 15 amino acids. The V end lost 4 bases, the J end lost 4 bases, and 14 bases lay between the germline ends. Germline CDR1 SGHTA, CDR2 FQGTGA.

This clonotype was seen at least ten times. The rearrangement uses TRBV7-9 and TRBJ2-3; 7 bases agree with TRBD2. The CDR3 runs to 13 residues. Per the germline V gene, CDR1 is SEHNR and CDR2 is FQNEAQ (reference sequence). The junction had 2 bases not matched to a gene; V was cut back by 8 bases and J by 0 bases. CDR3 loop: CASGRESTDTQYF. The CDR3, as DNA: TGTGCCAGCGGGCGGGAGAGCACAGATACGCAGTATTTT.

This clonotype has a count of ten or more. The chain links TRBV7-9 to TRBJ1-1, with a possible D match to TRBD1 (5 bases). Looked up from germline, CDR1 is SEHNR and CDR2 is FQNEAQ (reference sequence). Trimming left V 7 bases short and J 0 bases short, with 12 bases between. The CDR3 has 14 amino acids. This CDR3 is CASTPRGLNTEAFF. The CDR3 DNA is TGTGCCAGCACCCCGCGGGGCCTGAACACTGAAGCTTTCTTT.

Ten or more counts support this clonotype. V usage is TRBV29-1 and J usage is TRBJ2-1, with 7 bases lining up with TRBD2. The CDR3 sequence is 15 residues long. Germline CDR1 reads SQVTM; CDR2 reads ANQGSEA. Losses at the gene ends were 2 bases for V and 13 bases for J; bases not matched to a gene: 17. The CDR3 is CSVERIAGYRGAQFF. CDR3 coding DNA: TGCAGCGTTGAACGGATAGCGGGCTACCGGGGAGCTCAGTTCTTC.

On this clonotype itself: A much larger clone lies one base from this, so it may be a read error. The chain couples TRBV29-1 to TRBJ2-7; 14 bases match TRBD2. This CDR3 spans 16 amino acids. Germline CDR1 SQVTM, CDR2 ANQGSEA. The CDR3 is CGVPRPGTSGSYEQYF. As DNA, the CDR3 is TGCGGCGTTCCAAGGCCCGGGACTAGCGGGAGTTACGAGCAGTACTTC.